Below, 22 T cell receptor beta chains from the same sample are listed, as sequenced in a study of PD-L1 blockade in urothelial cancer. The data were produced by immunoSEQ multiplex PCR, yet TCRdb's version contains in-frame clones alone and is incomplete. The sample records more than 35,000 clones, around 80% being singletons. Indicated time point: peripheral blood 6 weeks after treatment start. The input for sequencing was PBMCs, taken around atezolizumab (anti-PD-L1) treatment. Receptors were obtained from a man between 60 and 70 years old with urothelial cancer.

The V and J genes are TRBV9 and TRBJ2-7, with D perhaps TRBD1 (5 bases). V dropped 3 bases and J dropped 0 bases, with 13 bases sitting between them. Germline assignment: CDR1 SGDLS and CDR2 YYNGEE. This CDR3 has 15 amino acids. The CDR3 DNA sequence: TGTGCCAGCAGCGGGCGACAGTCAAGCTCCTACGAGCAGTACTTC. Translating it yields CASSGRQSSSYEQYF.

This clone is a singleton in its sample. The chain joins TRBV6-4 to TRBJ2-2; TRBD2 agrees at 9 bases. Trimming removed 5 bases from V and 2 bases from J; junction bases left unmatched: 12. Germline V gene data show CDR1 as MRHNA and CDR2 as SNTAGT. CDR3 length: 18 amino acids. The CDR3 is CASSLRPAGGPNTGELFF. CDR3 nucleotide sequence: TGTGCCAGCAGTTTACGGCCAGCGGGGGGCCCTAACACCGGGGAGCTGTTTTTT.

The CDR3 DNA sequence: TGTGCCAGCAGAACCGGGTCCCCTCCCTACAATGAGCAGTTCTTC. Translating it yields CASRTGSPPYNEQFF. V and J are TRBV7-2 and TRBJ2-1; D not certain. Germline V lookup: CDR1 SGHTA, CDR2 FQGNSA. There are 15 residues in the CDR3. The ends were cut back, 6 bases at V and 2 bases at J, with 14 bases in the middle. The whole variable domain, filled in from reference TRBV7-2 and TRBJ2-1, reads GAGVSQSPSNKVTEKGKDVELRCDPISGHTALYWYRQSLGQGLEFLIYFQGNSAPDKSGLPSDRFSAERTGGSVSTLTIQRTQQEDSAVYLCASRTGSPPYNEQFFGPGTRLTVL.

J is TRBJ2-1 and V is TRBV11-2, with a weak D call TRBD1 (6 bases). The CDR3 runs to 14 residues. Deletions cut 4 bases from V and 2 bases from J, with 9 bases between. Germline assignment: CDR1 SGHAT and CDR2 FQNNGV. The CDR3 protein is CASSSRDTYNEQFF. In DNA form, the CDR3 reads TGTGCCAGCAGCTCCCGGGACACCTACAATGAGCAGTTCTTC.

Only a few counts were recorded for this clone. This chain uses TRBV7-2 with TRBJ2-7; D might be TRBD1 (5 bases). V was pared by 3 bases and J by 6 bases, with 12 bases between. CDR1 and CDR2 (germline): SGHTA, FQGNSA. The CDR3 runs to 13 residues. CDR3 sequence: CASSFQGTGEQYF. In DNA form, the CDR3 reads TGTGCCAGCAGCTTCCAGGGCACTGGCGAGCAGTACTTC.

The chain is built from TRBV7-2 and TRBJ1-2, with TRBD1 matching 7 bases. J was trimmed by 8 bases and V by 0 bases; bases with no gene match: 9. CDR1 is SGHTA and CDR2 is FQGNSA in the germline V gene. This CDR3 spans 15 amino acids. DNA of the CDR3: TGTGCCAGCAGCTTAGCTCGACAGGGTGACATGGGCTACACCTTC. This encodes CASSLARQGDMGYTF.

The chain is built from TRBV27 and TRBJ1-2; D perhaps matches TRBD1 (6 bases). The CDR3 consists of 14 residues. Trimming shortened V by 0 bases and J by 8 bases, and 13 bases separated the two germline ends. Germline assignment: CDR1 MNHEY and CDR2 SMNVEV (reference sequence). The CDR3 DNA reads as TGTGCCAGCAGTTTATCTGGGGGCCGGAGAGGCTACACCTTC. It specifies CASSLSGGRRGYTF.

The chain couples TRBV6-4 to TRBJ1-6; D not resolved. Germline CDR1 reads MRHNA; CDR2 reads SNTAGT. V was trimmed by 10 bases and J by 5 bases, leaving 12 bases between them. The CDR3 covers 13 residues. The CDR3 loop is CATSPGNNSPLHF. CDR3 nucleotides: TGTGCCACCTCACCAGGAAATAATTCACCCCTCCACTTT.

CDR3 in DNA: TGTGCCAGTAGTATCATTGGGGCAGCGAATCAGCCCCAGCATTTT. This gives the protein CASSIIGAANQPQHF. The chain joins TRBV19 to TRBJ1-5, with a weak D call TRBD1 (5 bases). The CDR3 contains 15 residues. Germline-derived CDR1 and CDR2 are LNHDA and SQIVND (reference sequence). Trimming shortened V by 3 bases and J by 4 bases, and 13 bases separated the two germline ends.

The genes are TRBV7-2 and TRBJ1-2; 7 bases fit TRBD1. The V gene end was trimmed by 0 bases and the J gene end by 7 bases; junction bases not matched to a gene: 5. In germline, CDR1 is SGHTA, CDR2 FQGNSA. This CDR3 has 14 residues. The CDR3 DNA reads as TGTGCCAGCAGCTTAGCTGGGGCAGGGGGTGGCTACACCTTC. Translating it yields CASSLAGAGGGYTF.

This chain links TRBV5-1 with TRBJ2-3; TRBD1 aligns across 9 bases. The CDR3 contains 15 residues. Germline V gives CDR1 SGHRS, CDR2 YFSETQ. J gave up 2 bases and V 1 base, and 2 bases lay outside the gene matches. DNA for the CDR3: TGCGCCAGCAGCTTGAGGACAGGGGACACAGATACGCAGTATTTT. Translation gives CASSLRTGDTDTQYF.

This chain connects TRBV28 to TRBJ1-4; D is unclear. Germline-derived CDR1 and CDR2 are MDHEN and SYDVKM. V dropped 7 bases and J dropped 3 bases, with 18 bases sitting between them. The CDR3 length is 16 residues. The CDR3 DNA reads as TGTGCCAGCAATCCAGTTTCGAAATCGCCTAATGAAAAACTGTTTTTT. Residues: CASNPVSKSPNEKLFF.

The genes are TRBV5-1 and TRBJ2-1, with 9 bases matching TRBD2. Germline V lookup: CDR1 SGHRS, CDR2 YFSETQ. Germline trimming cut 4 bases from V and 5 bases from J; bases unmatched to any gene: 4. The CDR3 runs 14 residues. The CDR3 loop is CASSPGLANNEQFF. DNA of the CDR3: TGCGCCAGCAGCCCGGGACTAGCTAACAATGAGCAGTTCTTC.

This chain uses TRBV4-1 with TRBJ2-7; 8 nucleotides agree with TRBD2. J lost 5 bases, V lost 1 base, and 7 bases had no gene match. CDR3 length: 15 amino acids. CDR1 and CDR2 from the germline V gene are MGHRA and YSYEKL. The CDR3 DNA sequence: TGCGCCAGCAGCCAAGTGTTCGGGGGGGCCCACGAGCAGTACTTC. Amino acids: CASSQVFGGAHEQYF.

This clone has a handful of counts. This rearrangement joins TRBV28 to TRBJ2-5; perhaps TRBD2 as D (7 bases). CDR3 length: 14 amino acids. Trimming shortened V by 5 bases and J by 7 bases, and 17 bases separated the two germline ends. Germline V CDR1 and CDR2: MDHEN, SYDVKM. CDR3 sequence: CASSLHRERGTQYF. CDR3 coding DNA: TGTGCCAGCAGTCTTCACAGGGAGCGGGGGACCCAGTACTTC.

V gene TRBV5-5 combines with J gene TRBJ1-3; possible D gene TRBD1, 5 bases. CDR3 length: 15 amino acids. V dropped 0 bases and J dropped 3 bases, with 10 bases sitting between them. CDR1 SGHKS and CDR2 YYEKEE come from the germline V gene (reference sequence). The CDR3 DNA sequence: TGTGCCAGCAGCTTGGAACCAGGGCGTGGAAACACCATATATTTT. As protein: CASSLEPGRGNTIYF.

The V call is TRBV18, the J call TRBJ2-5, with D perhaps TRBD1 (5 bases). Between the trimmed V and J ends, which lost 3 bases and 5 bases, there was a span of 13 bases. Germline V gene data show CDR1 as KGHSH and CDR2 as LQKENI. The length of the CDR3 is 14 residues. The CDR3 DNA sequence: TGTGCCAGCTCACCGTCAGGGTTACGGGAGACCCAGTACTTC. Translating gives CASSPSGLRETQYF.

V is TRBV9 and J is TRBJ1-6, with 9 bases identical to TRBD1. CDR3 length: 16 residues. Trimming cost V 3 bases and J 11 bases; bases outside gene matches: 12. Germline CDR1 reads SGDLS; CDR2 reads YYNGEE. The CDR3 here is CASSEGGGTGQAPLHF. For the CDR3, the DNA is TGTGCCAGCAGCGAGGGAGGGGGGACAGGGCAGGCACCCCTCCACTTT.

V is TRBV2 and J is TRBJ1-5, with 7 nucleotides matching TRBD1. Germline V CDR1 and CDR2: SNHLY, FYNNEI. The V and J ends lost 11 bases and 8 bases, in that order; junction bases with no gene match: 9. The CDR3 has 12 residues. For the CDR3, the DNA is TGTGCCGCAGGAGGGGGCAGTAAGCCCCAGCATTTT. This translates into CAAGGGSKPQHF.

This clone was observed a single time. V is TRBV23-1 and J is TRBJ1-5; D possibly corresponds to TRBD1 (6 bases). TRBV23-1 is an open reading frame, and its role is uncertain. The CDR3 is made up of 16 amino acids. V was clipped by 2 bases and J by 0 bases, with 11 bases between them. Here the CDR3 reads CASSQTGSDSNQPQHF. In DNA form, the CDR3 reads TGCGCCAGCAGTCAAACAGGGAGTGATAGCAATCAGCCCCAGCATTTT.

This sequence joins TRBV7-9 and TRBJ2-7, with TRBD2 matching over 9 bases. The length of the CDR3 is 15 residues. Germline CDR1 is SEHNR and CDR2 is FQNEAQ (reference sequence). With V trimmed by 5 bases and J by 3 bases, 8 bases remained unmatched. The CDR3 loop is CASSPHRAGGYEQYF. The CDR3 nucleotides are TGTGCCAGCAGCCCCCACCGAGCGGGGGGCTACGAGCAGTACTTC.

J is TRBJ1-1 and V is TRBV18; the match to TRBD1 covers 9 bases. This CDR3 region has 14 residues. CDR1 is KGHSH, CDR2 LQKENI, per germline. With V trimmed by 3 bases and J by 1 base, 0 bases remained unmatched. For the CDR3, the DNA is TGTGCCAGCTCACCGGGACAGGGGAACACTGAAGCTTTCTTT. Its translation is CASSPGQGNTEAFF.